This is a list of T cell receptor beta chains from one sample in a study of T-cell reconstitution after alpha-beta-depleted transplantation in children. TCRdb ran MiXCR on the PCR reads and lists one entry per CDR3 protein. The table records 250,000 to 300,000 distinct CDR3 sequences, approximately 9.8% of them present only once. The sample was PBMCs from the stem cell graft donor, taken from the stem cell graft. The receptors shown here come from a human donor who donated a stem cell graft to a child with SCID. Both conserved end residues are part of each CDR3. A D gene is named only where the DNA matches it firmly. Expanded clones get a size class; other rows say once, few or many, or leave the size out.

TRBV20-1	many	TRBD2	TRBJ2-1	CSARDLAGGEYNEQFF	TGCAGTGCTAGAGATTTAGCGGGGGGGGAGTACAATGAGCAGTTCTTC
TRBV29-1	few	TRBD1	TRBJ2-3	CSVRTGVGTDTQYF	TGCAGCGTTCGGACAGGCGTGGGCACAGATACGCAGTATTTT
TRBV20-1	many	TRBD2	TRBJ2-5	CSAREGSGPWETQYF	TGCAGTGCTAGAGAGGGTAGCGGGCCCTGGGAGACCCAGTACTTC
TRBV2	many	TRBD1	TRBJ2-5	CASTLQGTETQYF	TGTGCCAGCACCCTACAGGGGACGGAGACCCAGTACTTC
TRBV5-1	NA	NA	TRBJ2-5	CASSLRYPPGETQYF	TGCGCCAGCAGCTTGCGGTACCCTCCGGGGGAGACCCAGTACTTC
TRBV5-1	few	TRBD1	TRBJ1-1	CASSLLGGASQNTEAFF	TGCGCCAGCAGCTTGCTAGGGGGCGCATCCCAGAACACTGAAGCTTTCTTT
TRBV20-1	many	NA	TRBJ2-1	CSARRIGGTYNEQFF	TGCAGTGCTCGGCGGATCGGGGGCACCTACAATGAGCAGTTCTTC
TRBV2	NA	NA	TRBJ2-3	CASSAFVGGGSTDTQYF	TGTGCCAGCAGTGCTTTCGTCGGGGGTGGTAGCACAGATACGCAGTATTTT
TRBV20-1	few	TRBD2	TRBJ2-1	CSARRVGTSGGANEQFF	TGCAGTGCTAGACGCGTCGGGACTAGCGGGGGGGCGAATGAGCAGTTCTTC
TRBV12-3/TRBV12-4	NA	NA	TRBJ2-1	CASSGRITQNEQFF	TGTGCCAGCAGTGGACGAATAACCCAAAATGAGCAGTTCTTC
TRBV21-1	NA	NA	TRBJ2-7	CASSKTGTANPYEQYF	TGTGCCAGCAGCAAAACCGGGACAGCGAATCCCTACGAGCAGTACTTC
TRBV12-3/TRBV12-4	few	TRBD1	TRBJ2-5	CASSLAKWDSQETQYF	TGTGCCAGCAGTTTAGCTAAATGGGACAGCCAAGAGACCCAGTACTTC
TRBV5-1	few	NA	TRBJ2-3	CASSLEDGRTDTQYF	TGCGCCAGCAGCTTGGAGGACGGGAGAACAGATACGCAGTATTTT
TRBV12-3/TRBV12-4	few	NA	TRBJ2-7	CASSFTGVYEQYF	TGTGCCAGCAGTTTTACAGGAGTTTACGAGCAGTACTTC
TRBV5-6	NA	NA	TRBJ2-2	CASSLSLKNTGELFF	TGTGCCAGCAGCTTGTCACTAAAGAACACCGGGGAGCTGTTTTTT
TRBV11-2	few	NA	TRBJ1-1	CASTTAMGGLVAFF	TGTGCCAGCACCACTGCAATGGGGGGACTTGTAGCTTTCTTT
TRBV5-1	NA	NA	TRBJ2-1	CASSLPQSSSDNEQFF	TGCGCCAGCAGCTTGCCCCAGTCCTCCAGTGACAATGAGCAGTTCTTC
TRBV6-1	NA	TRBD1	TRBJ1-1	CASSPGTGGYTEAFF	TGTGCCAGCAGTCCGGGGACAGGGGGCTACACTGAAGCTTTCTTT
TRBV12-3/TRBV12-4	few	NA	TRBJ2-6	CASQRAGANVLTF	TGTGCCAGCCAGCGAGCAGGGGCCAACGTCCTGACTTTC
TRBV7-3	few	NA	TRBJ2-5	CASSLCGIPEQETQYF	TGTGCCAGCAGCTTATGTGGAATCCCAGAGCAGGAGACCCAGTACTTC
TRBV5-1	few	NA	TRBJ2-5	CASSVFGETQYF	TGCGCCAGCAGCGTATTTGGAGAGACCCAGTACTTC
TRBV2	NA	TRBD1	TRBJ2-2	CASSHRGPDTGELFF	TGTGCCAGCAGCCACAGGGGGCCGGACACCGGGGAGCTGTTTTTT
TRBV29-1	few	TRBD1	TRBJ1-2	CSVVVGGLYGYTF	TGCAGCGTTGTGGTAGGGGGCCTATATGGCTACACCTTC
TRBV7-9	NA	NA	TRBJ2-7	CASSLVCLGCEQYF	TGTGCCAGCAGCTTAGTATGTCTGGGCTGCGAGCAGTACTTC
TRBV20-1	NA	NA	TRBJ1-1	CSARVSGGGRGTEAFF	TGCAGTGCTAGAGTATCTGGTGGGGGGCGCGGCACTGAAGCTTTCTTT
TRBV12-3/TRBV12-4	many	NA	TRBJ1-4	CASSTGLVATNEKLFF	TGTGCCAGCAGTACCGGCCTCGTTGCAACTAATGAAAAACTGTTTTTT
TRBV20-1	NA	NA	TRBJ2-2	CSAREVTGNTGELFF	TGCAGTGCTAGAGAAGTGACGGGGAACACCGGGGAGCTGTTTTTT
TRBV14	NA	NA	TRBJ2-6	CASSQILSGANVLTF	TGTGCCAGCAGCCAAATTCTGTCTGGGGCCAACGTCCTGACTTTC
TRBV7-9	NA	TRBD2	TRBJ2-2	CASSFLKRLAAPGELFF	TGTGCCAGCAGCTTCCTCAAAAGACTAGCAGCCCCCGGGGAGCTGTTTTTT
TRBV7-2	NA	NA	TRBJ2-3	CASSELRTDTQYF	TGTGCCAGCAGCGAACTTAGAACAGATACGCAGTATTTT
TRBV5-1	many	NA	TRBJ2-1	CASSLTYLNYNEQFF	TGCGCCAGCAGCTTGACCTACCTAAACTACAATGAGCAGTTCTTC
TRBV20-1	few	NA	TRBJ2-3	CSARAGASTDTQYF	TGCAGTGCTAGAGCTGGGGCTAGCACAGATACGCAGTATTTT
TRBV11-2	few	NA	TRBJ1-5	CASSPSGGGQNQPQHF	TGTGCCAGCAGCCCCTCGGGCGGGGGACAAAATCAGCCCCAGCATTTT
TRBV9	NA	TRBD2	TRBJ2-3	CASSVGKGRVERGAGTDTQYF	TGTGCCAGCAGCGTAGGGAAAGGGAGGGTAGAGCGGGGGGCCGGCACAGATACGCAGTATTTT
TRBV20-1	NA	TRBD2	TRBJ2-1	CSAPYSGSSYNEQFF	TGCAGTGCCCCTTATAGCGGGAGCTCCTACAATGAGCAGTTCTTC
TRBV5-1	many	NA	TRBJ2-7	CASSLALAGASYEQYF	TGCGCCAGCAGCTTGGCCTTGGCAGGGGCCTCCTACGAGCAGTACTTC
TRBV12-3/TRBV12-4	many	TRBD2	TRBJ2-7	CASRVSGGHEQYF	TGTGCCAGCAGGGTTAGCGGGGGCCACGAGCAGTACTTC
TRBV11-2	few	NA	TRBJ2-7	CASSPLTGLFDYEQYF	TGTGCCAGCAGCCCGTTGACAGGTCTTTTTGACTACGAGCAGTACTTC
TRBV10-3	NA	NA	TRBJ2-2	CAISELQEIATNTGELFF	TGTGCCATCAGCGAGTTACAGGAGATAGCGACGAACACCGGGGAGCTGTTTTTT
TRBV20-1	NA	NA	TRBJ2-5	CSAQGILVDPRTQYF	TGCAGTGCGCAAGGGATCCTAGTGGACCCCCGGACCCAGTACTTC
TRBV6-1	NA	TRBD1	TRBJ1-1	CASSNTGGNTEAFF	TGTGCCAGCAGCAACACAGGGGGAAACACTGAAGCTTTCTTT
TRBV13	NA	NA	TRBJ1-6	CASSLEGYRSPLHF	TGTGCCAGCAGCCTGGAGGGATATCGTTCACCCCTCCACTTT